The 20 T cell receptor beta chains below come from one sample, sequenced in a study of CD8+ T cells in alopecia areata. Sequencing templates came from extracted RNA that was reverse transcribed into cDNA. Clones were read by immunoSEQ multiplex PCR, and TCRdb kept only the in-frame ones, dropping some. The profile shows around 16,000 clones, about three fifths of them singletons. As part of sample collection, lesional scalp punch biopsies and peripheral blood were taken from alopecia areata patients. Sequencing was carried out using skin. All receptors derive from a human donor with alopecia areata.

The chain joins TRBV9 to TRBJ2-7; D is tentatively TRBD1 or TRBD2 (5 bases each). The CDR3 sequence is 15 residues long. V was clipped by 0 bases and J by 5 bases, with 15 bases between them. The germline V gene encodes CDR1 SGDLS and CDR2 YYNGEE. The CDR3 bases are TGTGCCAGCAGCGTAGTCGGTCTAGGGACGGACGAGCAGTACTTC. This codes for CASSVVGLGTDEQYF.

The CDR3 reads CASSQFRTENTEAFF. DNA of the CDR3: TGTGCCAGCAGCCAATTCCGAACTGAGAACACTGAAGCTTTCTTT. This chain joins TRBV14 and TRBJ1-1; no reliable D call. CDR3 size: 15 residues. The V and J ends lost 2 bases and 1 base respectively, with 11 bases between them. Germline V lookup: CDR1 SGHDN, CDR2 FVKESK. Filled out from reference TRBV14 and TRBJ1-1, the complete variable domain reads EAGVTQFPSHSVIEKGQTVTLRCDPISGHDNLYWYRRVMGKEIKFLLHFVKESKQDESGMPNNRFLAERTGGTYSTLKVQPAELEDSGVYFCASSQFRTENTEAFFGQGTRLTVV.

V is TRBV10-2 and J is TRBJ2-7, with D unclear. The CDR3 contains 15 residues. The germline gives CDR1 WSHSY, CDR2 SAAADI. With 6 bases removed from V and 0 bases from J, the gap between germline ends came to 15 bases. The CDR3 nucleotides are TGCGCCAGCAGGGCAGGCCGGGTTAGCTCCTACGAGCAGTACTTC. Protein: CASRAGRVSSYEQYF.

The rearrangement joins TRBV4-1 to TRBJ2-7; D is uncertain. Germline lookup yields CDR1 MGHRA and CDR2 YSYEKL. CDR3 size: 14 residues. Trimming took 1 base from V and 3 from J, leaving 10 bases between them. CDR3 region: CASSQGGPLYEQYF. For the CDR3, the DNA is TGCGCCAGCAGCCAAGGAGGACCCCTCTACGAGCAGTACTTC.

The V and J genes are TRBV11-2 and TRBJ1-1; D is unresolved. With 5 bases removed from V and 4 bases from J, the gap between germline ends came to 11 bases. CDR1 and CDR2 from the germline V gene are SGHAT and FQNNGV. CDR3 length: 13 residues. Written as DNA, the CDR3 is TGTGCCAGCAGCCCCGCCCGTAGCACTGAAGCTTTCTTT. Translation gives CASSPARSTEAFF.

The chain uses TRBV28 and TRBJ2-5; D gene unclear. V shed 6 bases and J shed 5 bases, with 7 bases lying between them. This CDR3 is 11 amino acids long. Per germline, CDR1 MDHEN and CDR2 SYDVKM. CDR3 bases: TGTGCCAGCAGCCGCCGGGAGACCCAGTACTTC. It encodes CASSRRETQYF.

The CDR3 sequence: CASALGGMNEKLFF. Written as DNA, the CDR3 is TGTGCCAGCGCCCTGGGGGGGATGAATGAAAAACTGTTTTTT. The J gene is TRBJ1-4, the V gene TRBV7-2; possible D gene TRBD1, 5 bases. Trimming shortened V by 8 bases and J by 5 bases, and 15 bases separated the two germline ends. CDR3 length equals 14 residues. Per the germline V gene, CDR1 is SGHTA and CDR2 is FQGNSA.

The sample holds a few counts of this clone. The rearrangement links TRBV11-2 to TRBJ2-1; a weak D match, TRBD2 (5 bases). Trimming left V 4 bases short and J 6 bases short, with 19 bases between. This CDR3 is built from 16 residues. The germline CDR1 and CDR2 sequences are SGHAT and FQNNGV. The CDR3 loop is CASSSATRRGGNEQFF. The CDR3 nucleotides read TGTGCCAGCAGCTCAGCAACGCGACGTGGAGGCAATGAGCAGTTCTTC.

The rearrangement uses TRBV9 and TRBJ1-1, with 7 bases identical to TRBD1. Losses at the gene ends were 1 base for V and 4 bases for J; bases not matched to a gene: 4. This CDR3 is built from 14 residues. From germline, CDR1 is SGDLS and CDR2 YYNGEE. The CDR3 coding sequence is TGTGCCAGCAGCGTAAACCCAGGGGGCACTGAAGCTTTCTTT. Translation gives CASSVNPGGTEAFF.

In regard to this clone: The limits of the CDR3 on the DNA are not certain, so only TCRdb's listed CDR3 is given. The chain links TRBV23-1 to TRBJ2-2; TRBD2 was called by the table and not checked on the DNA. TRBV23-1 is assigned to the ORF class and has an uncertain function. The CDR3 spans 18 residues, counting both ends. The CDR3 protein is CASSPPGVEGITPGSCFF.

CDR3 region: CAINPGGDRGPLQYF. The CDR3 nucleotides read TGTGCCATCAACCCGGGGGGGGACAGGGGGCCACTGCAGTACTTC. This rearrangement joins TRBV10-3 to TRBJ2-7, with TRBD1 matching over 12 bases. CDR1 is ENHRY, CDR2 SYGVKD, per germline. J was trimmed by 9 bases and V by 7 bases; bases with no gene match: 13. This CDR3 contains 15 residues.

This clone was counted only a few times. The genes are TRBV7-8 and TRBJ2-1; 9 bases match TRBD2. Germline lookup yields CDR1 SGHVS and CDR2 FQNEAQ. CDR3 length equals 19 residues. Germline trimming cut 1 base from V and 8 bases from J; bases unmatched to any gene: 18. This CDR3 is CASSLVRGRAGGPWDEQFF. The CDR3 DNA sequence: TGTGCCAGCAGCTTAGTGCGGGGAAGGGCGGGAGGGCCATGGGATGAGCAGTTCTTC.

This clone appeared a few times. The chain is built from TRBV5-1 and TRBJ2-5; 12 nucleotides match TRBD1. Germline CDR1 SGHRS, CDR2 YFSETQ. The V segment lost 3 bases and the J segment 1 base; nucleotides outside the gene matches: 4. CDR3 length: 16 amino acids. The CDR3 loop reads CASSSGQGAFQETQYF. CDR3 DNA: TGCGCCAGCAGCTCGGGACAGGGGGCTTTCCAAGAGACCCAGTACTTC.

Concerning this clone itself: Germline and junction disagree at one end, which may indicate a read error. This same CDR3 is encoded by further DNA sequences in the sample. The genes are TRBV4-1 and TRBJ2-3; TRBD2 agrees at 9 bases. The CDR3 runs 16 residues. CDR1 is MGHRA and CDR2 is YSYEKL in the germline V gene. CDR3 loop: CASSQIAGVSTDTQYF. The CDR3 DNA sequence: TGTGCCAGCAGCCAGATAGCGGGAGTAAGTACAGATACGCAGTATTTT.

This clone rates as medium-sized. The chain links TRBV9 to TRBJ1-4, with D possibly TRBD1 on 5 matching bases. V lost 1 base and J 5 bases, leaving 18 bases between the germline ends. The CDR3 spans 17 residues. Germline CDR1 reads SGDLS; CDR2 reads YYNGEE. In nucleotides, the CDR3 is TGTGCCAGCAGCGTATACCCCCGGGACGGAGGGAATGAAAAACTGTTTTTT. Translated, it gives CASSVYPRDGGNEKLFF.

Judged by abundance, this clone is medium-sized. The V gene is TRBV6-6, the J gene TRBJ1-1; D gene uncertain. This CDR3 contains 11 residues. The V end lost 6 bases, the J end lost 8 bases, and 10 bases lay between the germline ends. Per the germline V gene, CDR1 is MNHNY and CDR2 is SVGAGI (reference sequence). CDR3 sequence reads: CASSVRSEAFF. The DNA of the CDR3 is TGTGCCAGCAGCGTCAGGTCCGAAGCTTTCTTT.

This clone was seen more than once but under ten times. This sequence joins TRBV4-1 and TRBJ2-5; D unclear. There are 12 residues in the CDR3. V lost 0 bases and J lost 4, with 3 bases in between. CDR1 MGHRA and CDR2 YSYEKL come from the germline V gene. The CDR3 nucleotides are TGCGCCAGCAGCCAAGAAGGAGAGACCCAGTACTTC. This gives the protein CASSQEGETQYF.

The genes are TRBV18 and TRBJ2-3; weak D call: TRBD1 (5 bases). CDR1 is KGHSH and CDR2 is LQKENI in the germline V gene. Trimming stripped 5 bases from V and 3 bases from J, with 9 bases between. This CDR3 is built from 13 residues. The CDR3 nucleotides read TGTGCCAGCTCAAGAGCAGGGACAGATACGCAGTATTTT. This codes for CASSRAGTDTQYF.

The gene calls are TRBV28 and TRBJ1-5; the D is unclear. CDR1 is MDHEN and CDR2 is SYDVKM in the germline V gene. This CDR3 contains 12 residues. Trimming stripped 2 bases from V and 3 bases from J, with 2 bases between. This CDR3 reads CASSLNNQPQHF. DNA of the CDR3: TGTGCCAGCAGTTTAAACAATCAGCCCCAGCATTTT.

The chain carries TRBV5-5 and TRBJ1-1; D remains ambiguous. Looked up from germline, CDR1 is SGHKS and CDR2 is YYEKEE (reference sequence). The CDR3 sequence is 14 residues long. Trimming left V 0 bases short and J 3 bases short, with 9 bases between. The CDR3 region has the DNA TGTGCCAGCAGCTTGGTTGGGTCGGACACTGAAGCTTTCTTT. Translating gives CASSLVGSDTEAFF.